This TCR beta chain is from a study of neurological immune-mediated disorders. Germline-derived CDR1 and CDR2 are SGDLS and YYNGEE. The CDR3 totals 17 residues. With V trimmed by 4 bases and J by 0 bases, 4 bases remained unmatched. The team produced cDNA through 5'RACE using 10-nucleotide random UMIs. TCRdb re-called the 5' RACE reads through MiXCR, storing one row per CDR3 protein. Seen here are tens of thousands of distinct CDR3 sequences, approximately 10% observed once, and the top ten hold around 20%. Unsorted libraries used 2 million PBMCs kept at -80 degrees C. This clonotype came up many times.

The gene calls are TRBV9 and TRBJ1-4, with 12 bases identical to TRBD1. The sequence derives from a woman aged 40 to 50 with HTLV-1-associated myelopathy (HAM/TSP). The sample comprised PBMCs. CDR3 region: CASSSRDRGPTNEKLFF. The CDR3, as DNA: TGTGCCAGCAGCTCACGGGACAGGGGGCCAACTAATGAAAAACTGTTTTTT.